These 16 T cell receptor beta chains came from one sample sequenced in a study of cytomegalovirus exposure and HLA in healthy donors. With 60 Vbeta and 13 Jbeta primers, the PCR was carried out. Method: immunoSEQ multiplex PCR; TCRdb's copy keeps in-frame clones and lacks some. The sample has about 130,000 clones, over 70% seen once. Sequenced: PBMCs. All receptors come from a man between 18 and 35 years old in good health and CMV-seropositive.

The V call is TRBV7-9, the J call TRBJ2-7; D remains unclear. CDR1 and CDR2 (germline): SEHNR, FQNEAQ (reference sequence). Between the trimmed V and J ends, which lost 0 bases and 7 bases, there was a span of 7 bases. This CDR3 is 12 amino acids long. The CDR3 spells CASSLAPREQYF. In DNA form, the CDR3 reads TGTGCCAGCAGCTTAGCGCCTCGGGAGCAGTACTTC.

The chain employs TRBV30 and TRBJ2-7, with D possibly matching TRBD2 (7 bases). This CDR3 is built from 13 residues. Trimming removed 3 bases from V and 2 bases from J, with 11 bases in between. Per the germline V gene, CDR1 is GTSNPN and CDR2 is SVGIG (reference sequence). CDR3 in amino acids: CAWRTGGPYEQYF. In DNA form, the CDR3 reads TGTGCCTGGAGAACGGGGGGCCCCTACGAGCAGTACTTC.

Only a few counts were recorded for this clone. This sequence joins TRBV4-3 and TRBJ2-7, with TRBD1 matching over 7 bases. After removal of 2 bases from V and 4 bases from J, the junction contained 2 bases not matched to a gene. The germline V gene encodes CDR1 LGHNA and CDR2 YSLEER. The CDR3 loop spans 13 amino acids. This CDR3 is CASSQRQGYEQYF. The CDR3 DNA sequence: TGCGCCAGCAGCCAAAGACAGGGATACGAGCAGTACTTC.

V is TRBV9 and J is TRBJ1-4, with a weak D call TRBD1 (5 bases). This CDR3 is 14 amino acids long. CDR1 SGDLS and CDR2 YYNGEE come from the germline V gene. Trimming stripped 3 bases from V and 10 bases from J, with 16 bases between. DNA for the CDR3: TGTGCCAGCAGCGGACCCAACATGGGGGGAAAACTGTTTTTT. It codes for CASSGPNMGGKLFF.

The chain couples TRBV7-8 to TRBJ1-5; D is perhaps TRBD1 (6 bases). The ends were cut back, 4 bases at V and 0 bases at J, with 13 bases in the middle. The germline gives CDR1 SGHVS, CDR2 FQNEAQ. The CDR3 sequence is 16 residues long. The CDR3 coding sequence is TGTGCCAGCAGCTCTCAGGGGAAATATAGCAATCAGCCCCAGCATTTT. It yields the protein CASSSQGKYSNQPQHF.

This chain uses TRBV5-6 with TRBJ2-7; D is undetermined. CDR1 SGHDT and CDR2 YYEEEE come from the germline V gene. Trimming took 3 bases from V and 3 from J, leaving 4 bases between them. The CDR3 is made up of 11 amino acids. CDR3 region: CASSYRYEQYF. The CDR3 bases are TGTGCCAGCAGCTATCGCTACGAGCAGTACTTC.

J is TRBJ1-5 and V is TRBV19; no reliable D call. The CDR3 sequence is 15 residues long. Germline-derived CDR1 and CDR2 are LNHDA and SQIVND (reference sequence). V lost 3 bases and J lost 4, with 13 bases in between. The CDR3 sequence: CASSIGRNGNQPQHF. The CDR3 region has the DNA TGTGCCAGTAGTATCGGCAGGAATGGTAATCAGCCCCAGCATTTT.

The J gene is TRBJ2-7, the V gene TRBV30, with 7 bases that match TRBD1. CDR3 length equals 12 residues. The ends lost 5 bases at V and 6 bases at J; junction bases unmatched: 7. CDR1 and CDR2 from the germline V gene are GTSNPN and SVGIG (reference sequence). The CDR3 is CAWDREGGEQYF. The DNA for the CDR3 is TGTGCCTGGGACAGGGAAGGCGGCGAGCAGTACTTC.

V gene TRBV9 combines with J gene TRBJ2-3; possible D gene TRBD2, 6 bases. Germline assignment: CDR1 SGDLS and CDR2 YYNGEE. Trimming cost V 6 bases and J 1 base, with 12 bases left between them. The CDR3 is 14 amino acids. CDR3 in DNA: TGTGCCAGCACTGTGGGGGGAGGCACAGATACGCAGTATTTT. Translating gives CASTVGGGTDTQYF.

The CDR3 protein is CAISPTSGGGISTGELFF. As DNA, the CDR3 is TGTGCCATCAGCCCGACTAGCGGGGGGGGAATTTCCACCGGGGAGCTGTTTTTT. The V call is TRBV10-3, the J call TRBJ2-2; TRBD2 agrees at 14 bases. Germline trimming cut 6 bases from V and 4 bases from J; bases unmatched to any gene: 10. The CDR3 is 18 residues long. The germline V gene has CDR1 ENHRY and CDR2 SYGVKD.

This clone was counted only a few times. The chain combines TRBV30 with TRBJ1-3; D unresolved. Trimming left V 1 base short and J 8 bases short, with 15 bases between. CDR3 length equals 14 residues. Germline CDR1 GTSNPN, CDR2 SVGIG (reference sequence). The CDR3 region is CAWSALPARDTIYF. CDR3 sequence (DNA): TGTGCCTGGAGTGCCTTGCCCGCCCGGGACACCATATATTTT.

This clone came up a few times. The chain carries TRBV4-2 and TRBJ2-2, with 10 bases aligning to TRBD2. This CDR3 is 19 amino acids long. Germline V gives CDR1 LGHNA, CDR2 YNFKEQ. V lost 0 bases, J lost 1 base, and 8 bases stayed unmatched. The CDR3: CASSQDSGASGRNTGELFF. The CDR3 DNA reads TGTGCCAGCAGCCAAGACTCGGGTGCTAGCGGGAGGAACACCGGGGAGCTGTTTTTT.

This clone has more than one count but fewer than ten. This sequence joins TRBV25-1 and TRBJ2-5; TRBD1 aligns across 10 bases. The CDR3 consists of 14 residues. CDR1 MGHDK and CDR2 SYGVNS come from the germline V gene. The V gene end was trimmed by 6 bases and the J gene end by 5 bases; junction bases not matched to a gene: 6. The DNA for the CDR3 is TGTGCCAGCAGACACCCGGGACAGGGGGAGACCCAGTACTTC. The encoded protein is CASRHPGQGETQYF.

This clone has only a few counts. The chain couples TRBV5-8 to TRBJ2-3; the match to TRBD1 covers 8 bases. Germline lookup yields CDR1 SGHTS and CDR2 YDEGEE. The CDR3 loop spans 15 amino acids. The trim removed 4 bases at V and 2 bases at J, leaving 6 bases unmatched. Written as DNA, the CDR3 is TGTGCCAGCAGCCTCGGACAGGGCCTCACAGATACGCAGTATTTT. It codes for CASSLGQGLTDTQYF.

This chain's CDR3 is CASSEWGDYEQYF. In nucleotides, the CDR3 is TGTGCCAGCAGTGAGTGGGGAGACTACGAGCAGTACTTC. This sequence joins TRBV6-1 and TRBJ2-7; perhaps TRBD2 as D (5 bases). Trimming cost V 3 bases and J 3 bases, with 9 bases left between them. Germline-derived CDR1 and CDR2 are MNHNS and SASEGT. The CDR3 extends over 13 amino acids.

V usage is TRBV6-5 and J usage is TRBJ2-1, with 12 nucleotides matching TRBD2. Germline CDR1 reads MNHEY; CDR2 reads SVGAGI. Losses at the gene ends were 0 bases for V and 10 bases for J; bases not matched to a gene: 7. The length of the CDR3 is 16 residues. The CDR3 DNA reads as TGTGCCAGCAGTTACTCGCTAGCGGGAGGGCCCTGGGAGCAGTTCTTC. Its protein is CASSYSLAGGPWEQFF.